The sequence of this T cell receptor beta chain was determined in a study of blood T cells in healthy people across ages. Alongside a J-beta primer mix, a sample-barcoded 5' primer served in a second PCR lasting about 7 to 12 cycles. TCRdb used MiXCR to reprocess the 5' RACE reads, holding one entry per CDR3 protein. The table lists 780,000 or so distinct CDR3 sequences, 53% of them singletons. V lost 0 bases, J lost 8 bases, and 13 bases lay in between. The CDR3 is 15 residues long. Germline values: CDR1 MNHEY, CDR2 SMNVEV (reference sequence). The sample holds a few counts of this clonotype. The sequenced sample was blood. V is TRBV27 and J is TRBJ2-2, with unresolved D. The TCR comes from an elderly man in good health. The CDR3 sequence: CASSLSRVSGGELFF. The CDR3 DNA is TGTGCCAGCAGTTTATCTAGAGTCTCCGGGGGGGAGCTGTTTTTT.